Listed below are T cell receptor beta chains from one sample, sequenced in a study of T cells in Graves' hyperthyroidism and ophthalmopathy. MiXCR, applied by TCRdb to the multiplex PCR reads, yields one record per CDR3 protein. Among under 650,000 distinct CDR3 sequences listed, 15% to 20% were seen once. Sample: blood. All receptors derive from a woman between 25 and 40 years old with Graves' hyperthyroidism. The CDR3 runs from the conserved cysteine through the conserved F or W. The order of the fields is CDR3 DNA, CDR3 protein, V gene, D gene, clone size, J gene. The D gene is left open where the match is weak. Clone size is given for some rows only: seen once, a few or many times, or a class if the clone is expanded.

TGTGCCAGCATCGCACTTACGGGGGGACTAGTCGGTGAGCAGTTCTTC	CASIALTGGLVGEQFF	TRBV6-2/TRBV6-3	TRBD2	many	TRBJ2-1
TGTGCCAGCAGCTTAAGCCCCTTGTACCAAGAGACCCAGTACTTC	CASSLSPLYQETQYF	TRBV7-2	.	many	TRBJ2-5
TGTGCCAGCAGTTTGGGGGGACAAGAGACCCAGTACTTC	CASSLGGQETQYF	TRBV28	.	many	TRBJ2-5
TGTGCCAGCAGCCAGACGGACGGAGAGACCCAGTACTTC	CASSQTDGETQYF	TRBV7-9	.	.	TRBJ2-5
TGCAGTGCTAGACGGGGTAGGGACGATGAGCAGTTCTTC	CSARRGRDDEQFF	TRBV20-1	.	many	TRBJ2-1
TGTGCCAGCAGTCGTTGGGGGCTAGCGGGAGACTCCTCCTACGAGCAGTACTTC	CASSRWGLAGDSSYEQYF	TRBV12-3/TRBV12-4	TRBD2	many	TRBJ2-7
TGTGCCAGCAGCGTTACCGGGACAGGGGGCAGGAATGAGCAGTTCTTC	CASSVTGTGGRNEQFF	TRBV4-2	TRBD1	few	TRBJ2-1
TGTGCCAGCAGTTACTCGATATCTCAGGGTAACAGCTACGAGCAGTACTTC	CASSYSISQGNSYEQYF	TRBV6-5	.	.	TRBJ2-7
TGTGCCAGCAGCTTAGAGGCTCCAACTAACTATGGCTACACCTTC	CASSLEAPTNYGYTF	TRBV7-8	.	.	TRBJ1-2
TGCAGTGCTAGAGCCGGACAGTACGGCTACACCTTC	CSARAGQYGYTF	TRBV20-1	.	many	TRBJ1-2
TGTGCCAGCAGTGCCCGACCGGCGACAGGGATACGTGAGCAGTTCTTC	CASSARPATGIREQFF	TRBV28	TRBD1	many	TRBJ2-1